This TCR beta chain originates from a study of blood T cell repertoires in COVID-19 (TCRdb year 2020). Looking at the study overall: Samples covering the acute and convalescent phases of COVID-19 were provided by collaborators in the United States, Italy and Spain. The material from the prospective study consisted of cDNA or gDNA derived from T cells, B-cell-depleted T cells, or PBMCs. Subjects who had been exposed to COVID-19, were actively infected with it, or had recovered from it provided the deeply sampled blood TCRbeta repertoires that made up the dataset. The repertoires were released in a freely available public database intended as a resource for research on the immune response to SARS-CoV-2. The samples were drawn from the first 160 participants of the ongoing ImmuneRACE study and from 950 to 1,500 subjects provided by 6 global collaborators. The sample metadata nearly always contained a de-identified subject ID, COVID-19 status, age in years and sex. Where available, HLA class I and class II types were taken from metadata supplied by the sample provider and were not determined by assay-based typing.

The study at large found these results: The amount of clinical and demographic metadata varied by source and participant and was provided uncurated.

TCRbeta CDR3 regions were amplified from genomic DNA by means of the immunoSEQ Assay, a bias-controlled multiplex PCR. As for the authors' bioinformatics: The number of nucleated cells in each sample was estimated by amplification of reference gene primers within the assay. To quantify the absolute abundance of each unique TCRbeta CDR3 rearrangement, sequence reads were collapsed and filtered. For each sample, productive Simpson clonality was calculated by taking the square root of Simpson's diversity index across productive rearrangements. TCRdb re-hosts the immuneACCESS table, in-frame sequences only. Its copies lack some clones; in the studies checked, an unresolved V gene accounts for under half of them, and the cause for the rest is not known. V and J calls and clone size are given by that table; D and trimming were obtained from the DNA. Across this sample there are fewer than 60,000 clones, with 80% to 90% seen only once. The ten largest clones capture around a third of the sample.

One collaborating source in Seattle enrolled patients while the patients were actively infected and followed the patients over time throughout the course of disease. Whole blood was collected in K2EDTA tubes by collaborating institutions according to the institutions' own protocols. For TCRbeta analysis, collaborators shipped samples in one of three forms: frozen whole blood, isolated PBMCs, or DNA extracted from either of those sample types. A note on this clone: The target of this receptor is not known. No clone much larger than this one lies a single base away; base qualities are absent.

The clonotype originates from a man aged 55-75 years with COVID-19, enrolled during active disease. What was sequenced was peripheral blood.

The CDR3 in this case is CASSANRETQYF. In nucleotide form, the sequence is TGTGCCAGCAGTGCGAACCGGGAGACCCAGTACTTC. Rearrangement joined TRBV2 to TRBJ2-5, with the D gene not confidently named. From a lookup of the germline V gene, CDR1 and CDR2 are SNHLY and FYNNEI. V was cut back by 4 bases and J by 5 bases, leaving a gap of 8 bases between them. The CDR3, from cysteine to phenylalanine, totals 12 residues. The DNA shown is the 36-base CDR3, in frame from base 1.